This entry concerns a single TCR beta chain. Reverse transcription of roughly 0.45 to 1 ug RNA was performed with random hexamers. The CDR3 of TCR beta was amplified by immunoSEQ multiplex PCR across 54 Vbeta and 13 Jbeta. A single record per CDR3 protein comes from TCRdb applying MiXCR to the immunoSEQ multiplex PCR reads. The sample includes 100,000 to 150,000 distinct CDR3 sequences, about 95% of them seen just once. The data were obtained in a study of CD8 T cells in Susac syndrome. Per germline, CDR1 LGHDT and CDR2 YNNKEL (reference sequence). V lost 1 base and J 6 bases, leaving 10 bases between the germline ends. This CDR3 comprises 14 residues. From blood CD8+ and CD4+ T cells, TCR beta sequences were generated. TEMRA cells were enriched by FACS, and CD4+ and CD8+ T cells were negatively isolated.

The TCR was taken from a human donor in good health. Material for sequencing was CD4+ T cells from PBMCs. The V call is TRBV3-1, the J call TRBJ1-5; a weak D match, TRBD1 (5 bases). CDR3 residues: CASSQGQLSQPQHF. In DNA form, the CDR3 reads TGTGCCAGCAGCCAAGGACAGTTAAGTCAGCCCCAGCATTTT.